Listed here are 30 T cell receptor beta chains from one sample, sequenced in a study of cytomegalovirus exposure and HLA in healthy donors. The protocol was immunoSEQ multiplex PCR, while the TCRdb copy is restricted to in-frame clones and leaves out a portion. The sample lists about 130,000 clones; roughly 86% were seen once. Sequenced input: PBMCs. These receptors originate from a man younger than 40 in good health and CMV-seronegative.

The J gene is TRBJ2-1, the V gene TRBV11-2; 7 nucleotides match TRBD1. This CDR3 region has 15 residues. V dropped 5 bases and J dropped 7; count of bases not matched to a gene: 11. Germline CDR1 SGHAT, CDR2 FQNNGV. The CDR3 sequence is CASSPRTGRWNEQFF. CDR3 nucleotides: TGTGCCAGCAGCCCCCGGACAGGTCGGTGGAATGAGCAGTTCTTC.

The J gene is TRBJ2-2, the V gene TRBV29-1, with D unclear. CDR3 size: 15 residues. V dropped 6 bases and J dropped 2 bases, with 16 bases sitting between them. Per germline, CDR1 SQVTM and CDR2 ANQGSEA. The CDR3 sequence: CSVKQPGLNTGELFF. The DNA for the CDR3 is TGCAGCGTGAAGCAGCCGGGTCTCAACACCGGGGAGCTGTTTTTT.

The chain recombines TRBV7-6 with TRBJ1-5; TRBD1 might be the D (5 bases). CDR3 size: 14 residues. V was pared by 4 bases and J by 4 bases, with 11 bases between. CDR1 is SGHVS and CDR2 is FNYEAQ in the germline V gene. This CDR3 reads CASSSSGRNQPQHF. The CDR3 region has the DNA TGTGCCAGCAGCTCTTCAGGGCGGAATCAGCCCCAGCATTTT.

This clone was recorded once. The chain employs TRBV30 and TRBJ1-2; TRBD1 matches at 7 bases. With 1 base clipped from V and 4 bases from J, the junction kept 3 bases outside the gene matches. The germline gives CDR1 GTSNPN, CDR2 SVGIG (reference sequence). The CDR3 consists of 13 residues. The CDR3 bases are TGTGCCTGGAGTGCAGGACAGGCCTATGGCTACACCTTC. Residues: CAWSAGQAYGYTF.

The J gene is TRBJ2-1, the V gene TRBV10-1; 7 bases fit TRBD1. The CDR3 sequence is 15 residues long. With V trimmed by 5 bases and J by 4 bases, 8 bases remained unmatched. Germline V lookup: CDR1 WNHNN, CDR2 SYGVQD (reference sequence). The CDR3: CASSPDRVGYNEQFF. Here the CDR3 DNA reads TGCGCCAGCAGTCCCGACAGGGTGGGTTACAATGAGCAGTTCTTC.

Here the CDR3 DNA reads TGCGCCAGCAGTCAATCACCGACCATCGGAGACAATGAGCAGTTCTTC. Residues: CASSQSPTIGDNEQFF. V gene TRBV23-1 combines with J gene TRBJ2-1; D not certain. TRBV23-1 is classed as an ORF, of uncertain function. The CDR3 is 16 residues long. Trimming pared 0 bases from V and 5 bases from J, leaving 14 bases between.

The DNA for the CDR3 is TGTGCCAGTAGTACCGGACAGCGCAATCAGCCCCAGCATTTT. It specifies CASSTGQRNQPQHF. The genes are TRBV19 and TRBJ1-5; D is perhaps TRBD1 (6 bases). The germline V gene has CDR1 LNHDA and CDR2 SQIVND (reference sequence). This CDR3 comprises 14 residues. V lost 4 bases and J 2 bases, leaving 9 bases between the germline ends.

This clone was recorded a few times. This chain connects TRBV6-5 to TRBJ2-2; no clear D gene. CDR1 and CDR2 from the germline V gene are MNHEY and SVGAGI. V was shortened by 6 bases and J by 6 bases, with 5 bases between the two germline ends. The CDR3 is 11 residues long. As DNA, the CDR3 is TGTGCCAGCAGGGGCGCCGGGGAGCTGTTTTTT. Residues: CASRGAGELFF.

The V gene is TRBV25-1, the J gene TRBJ2-1, with 13 bases lining up with TRBD2. Germline CDR1 MGHDK, CDR2 SYGVNS. The CDR3 length is 15 residues. V lost 1 base and J lost 6; bases outside the gene matches: 0. The CDR3 here is CASSEWTSGSNEQFF. The DNA of the CDR3 is TGTGCCAGCAGTGAATGGACTAGCGGGAGCAATGAGCAGTTCTTC.

This clone was counted once. The chain links TRBV12-5 to TRBJ1-2, with D possibly being TRBD1 (6 bases). The germline CDR1 and CDR2 sequences are LGHNT and FRNRAP. V lost 7 bases and J lost 3, with 9 bases in between. The CDR3 totals 12 residues. CDR3 protein: CASVTGYYGYTF. CDR3 bases: TGTGCTAGTGTTACAGGGTACTATGGCTACACCTTC.

This clone was seen more than once but under ten times. This rearrangement joins TRBV4-1 to TRBJ2-1, with 7 bases aligning to TRBD1. CDR3 length: 16 residues. Per the germline V gene, CDR1 is MGHRA and CDR2 is YSYEKL. J gave up 3 bases and V 2 bases, and 7 bases lay outside the gene matches. The CDR3 spells CASSQSTGDFYNEQFF. The CDR3 DNA sequence: TGCGCCAGCAGCCAATCTACAGGGGATTTCTACAATGAGCAGTTCTTC.

The J gene is TRBJ1-1, the V gene TRBV6-6; D might be TRBD1 (6 bases). This CDR3 comprises 15 residues. V was trimmed by 4 bases and J by 3 bases, leaving 15 bases between them. CDR1 and CDR2 from the germline V gene are MNHNY and SVGAGI (reference sequence). The DNA of the CDR3 is TGTGCCAGCAGTTCCCCCCAGGGGACATACACTGAAGCTTTCTTT. It encodes CASSSPQGTYTEAFF.

The V gene is TRBV25-1, the J gene TRBJ1-1, with 7 bases lining up with TRBD1. Germline lookup yields CDR1 MGHDK and CDR2 SYGVNS. The CDR3 sequence is 16 residues long. The V segment lost 2 bases and the J segment 3 bases; nucleotides outside the gene matches: 9. The CDR3 DNA follows: TGTGCCAGCAGTGAAAATGCTGGGCAGGGGGACACTGAAGCTTTCTTT. It yields the protein CASSENAGQGDTEAFF.

This clone came up many times. The chain is built from TRBV11-2 and TRBJ2-7; 7 nucleotides line up with TRBD1. The CDR3 runs to 15 residues. Germline loops: CDR1 SGHAT, CDR2 FQNNGV. Losses at the gene ends were 3 bases for V and 5 bases for J; bases not matched to a gene: 10. CDR3 sequence: CASSFRDSARDEQYF. CDR3 sequence (DNA): TGTGCCAGCAGCTTTCGGGACAGCGCAAGGGACGAGCAGTACTTC.

The chain employs TRBV10-3 and TRBJ2-5; D remains unclear. Germline CDR1 reads ENHRY; CDR2 reads SYGVKD. This CDR3 has 14 amino acids. Trimming took off 0 bases at V and 5 bases at J, with 10 bases between the two ends. This CDR3 reads CAISESKLSETQYF. CDR3 DNA sequence: TGTGCCATCAGTGAGTCGAAACTGTCGGAGACCCAGTACTTC.

The rearrangement uses TRBV7-2 and TRBJ2-7; 8 bases agree with TRBD1. After removal of 5 bases from V and 4 bases from J, the junction contained 13 bases not matched to a gene. The CDR3 is 16 residues long. Germline assignment: CDR1 SGHTA and CDR2 FQGNSA. The CDR3 sequence is CASSVTGTGPGYEQYF. The CDR3 DNA sequence: TGTGCCAGCAGCGTAACGGGGACAGGTCCAGGTTACGAGCAGTACTTC. Drawing the rest from reference TRBV7-2 and TRBJ2-7, the complete variable domain is GAGVSQSPSNKVTEKGKDVELRCDPISGHTALYWYRQSLGQGLEFLIYFQGNSAPDKSGLPSDRFSAERTGGSVSTLTIQRTQQEDSAVYLCASSVTGTGPGYEQYFGPGTRLTVT.

V usage is TRBV29-1 and J usage is TRBJ2-2, with D possibly being TRBD1 (6 bases). The germline V and J ends were trimmed by 2 bases and 7 bases, with 11 bases remaining between them. The CDR3 covers 13 residues. Germline V gene lookup returns CDR1 SQVTM and CDR2 ANQGSEA. The DNA for the CDR3 is TGCAGCGTTGAAATGGGGGCTTTCGGGGAGCTGTTTTTT. Translation: CSVEMGAFGELFF.

The CDR3 DNA follows: TGTGCCTGGAGACGAGGGGGCATCGGGTCCTACGAGCAGTACTTC. It yields the protein CAWRRGGIGSYEQYF. V is TRBV30 and J is TRBJ2-7, with TRBD1 matching over 7 bases. Looked up from germline, CDR1 is GTSNPN and CDR2 is SVGIG (reference sequence). The CDR3 spans 15 residues. V was clipped by 3 bases and J by 1 base; unmatched bases: 9.

V and J are TRBV29-1 and TRBJ2-7, with TRBD2 identical over 7 bases. CDR3 length: 14 residues. Germline loops: CDR1 SQVTM, CDR2 ANQGSEA. V shed 1 base, J shed 4 bases, and the junction held 7 bases outside the gene matches. The CDR3 DNA reads as TGCAGCGTTGAAGGGGGGACTAATGGATACGAGCAGTACTTC. It encodes CSVEGGTNGYEQYF.

This sequence joins TRBV15 and TRBJ2-1; 11 bases line up with TRBD2. This CDR3 comprises 21 residues. The ends lost 5 bases at V and 2 bases at J; junction bases unmatched: 20. Germline CDR1 is LNHNV and CDR2 is YYDKDF (reference sequence). CDR3 amino acids: CATSEELGTSGSRAPYNEQFF. The CDR3 nucleotides read TGTGCCACCAGCGAAGAACTAGGGACTAGCGGTAGTAGGGCTCCCTACAATGAGCAGTTCTTC.

The chain employs TRBV9 and TRBJ1-2; D may be TRBD1 (6 bases). V was trimmed by 4 bases and J by 5 bases, leaving 27 bases between them. CDR3 length equals 18 residues. Germline lookup yields CDR1 SGDLS and CDR2 YYNGEE. DNA of the CDR3: TGTGCCAGCAGCACAACAGGGCCTATGCTGGGCCTCCAGTATGGCTACACCTTC. It translates to CASSTTGPMLGLQYGYTF.

The rearrangement links TRBV10-1 to TRBJ2-7, with 7 nucleotides matching TRBD2. With 2 bases clipped from V and 2 bases from J, the junction kept 3 bases outside the gene matches. CDR3 length: 14 residues. The germline gives CDR1 WNHNN, CDR2 SYGVQD (reference sequence). The CDR3 DNA sequence: TGCGCCAGCAGTGAGGGCGGGAGTACCTACGAGCAGTACTTC. Amino acids: CASSEGGSTYEQYF.

The chain links TRBV2 to TRBJ2-7; no clear D. The CDR3 totals 14 residues. Deletions cut 4 bases from V and 2 bases from J, with 12 bases between. The germline CDR1 and CDR2 sequences are SNHLY and FYNNEI. CDR3 sequence reads: CASSVFGYPYEQYF. DNA for the CDR3: TGTGCCAGCAGTGTTTTCGGGTACCCCTACGAGCAGTACTTC. Complete variable domain (other parts from reference TRBV2 and TRBJ2-7): EPEVTQTPSHQVTQMGQEVILRCVPISNHLYFYWYRQILGQKVEFLVSFYNNEISEKSEIFDDQFSVERPDGSNFTLKIRSTKLEDSAMYFCASSVFGYPYEQYFGPGTRLTVT.

The chain joins TRBV11-2 to TRBJ2-5; 7 bases map to TRBD1. Trimming removed 5 bases from V and 5 bases from J; junction bases left unmatched: 11. CDR3 size: 15 residues. Germline-derived CDR1 and CDR2 are SGHAT and FQNNGV. The CDR3 here is CASSPTTGLVETQYF. The DNA of the CDR3 is TGTGCCAGCAGCCCAACGACAGGGCTGGTGGAGACCCAGTACTTC.

This clone was found once. This chain links TRBV5-1 with TRBJ1-1; 8 nucleotides agree with TRBD1. Germline CDR1 reads SGHRS; CDR2 reads YFSETQ. The junction had 4 bases not matched to a gene; V was cut back by 5 bases and J by 4 bases. The CDR3 spans 13 residues. CDR3 DNA: TGCGCCAGCAGGGCGGACAGGGTCACTGAAGCTTTCTTT. It translates to CASRADRVTEAFF.

This clone was seen a single time. A junction boundary mismatches the germline segment, possibly from a read error. The CDR3 loop reads CASSPVVGTGPLF. CDR3 coding DNA: TGTGCCAGCAGCCCTGTGGTCGGGACAGGGCCACTCTTT. V gene TRBV6-6 combines with J gene TRBJ1-1; TRBD1 aligns across 9 bases. The CDR3 spans 13 residues. The germline CDR1 and CDR2 sequences are MNHNY and SVGAGI (reference sequence).

This chain uses TRBV11-2 with TRBJ1-1, with TRBD1 matching 10 bases. Germline V gene sequence: CDR1 SGHAT, CDR2 FQNNGV. The CDR3 runs 16 residues. The V and J ends lost 4 bases and 3 bases, in that order; junction bases with no gene match: 8. The CDR3 here is CASSYPGQGQDTEAFF. The DNA for the CDR3 is TGTGCCAGCAGCTACCCGGGACAGGGGCAGGACACTGAAGCTTTCTTT. The full variable domain, with the rest looked up from reference TRBV11-2 and TRBJ1-1, is EAGVAQSPRYKIIEKRQSVAFWCNPISGHATLYWYQQILGQGPKLLIQFQNNGVVDDSQLPKDRFSAERLKGVDSTLKIQPAKLEDSAVYLCASSYPGQGQDTEAFFGQGTRLTVV.

This chain uses TRBV13 with TRBJ1-1; TRBD1 might be the D (5 bases). The V end lost 5 bases, the J end lost 5 bases, and 15 bases lay between the germline ends. Looked up from germline, CDR1 is PRHDT and CDR2 is FYEKMQ (reference sequence). The CDR3 length is 14 residues. CDR3 residues: CASSIAGVRTEAFF. CDR3 nucleotide sequence: TGTGCCAGCAGCATCGCGGGGGTACGAACTGAAGCTTTCTTT.

The genes are TRBV18 and TRBJ2-1; TRBD2 agrees at 8 bases. V lost 4 bases, J lost 3 bases, and 5 bases stayed unmatched. Germline V gene data show CDR1 as KGHSH and CDR2 as LQKENI. This CDR3 is 15 amino acids long. The CDR3: CASSLLAGDYNEQFF. In DNA, the CDR3 is TGTGCCAGCTCACTCCTAGCGGGCGACTACAATGAGCAGTTCTTC.

The CDR3 protein is CASSPGQGAYEQYF. In DNA form, the CDR3 reads TGTGCCAGCTCACCGGGACAGGGGGCCTACGAGCAGTACTTC. The chain is built from TRBV18 and TRBJ2-7; 11 nucleotides match TRBD1. After removal of 3 bases from V and 2 bases from J, the junction contained 0 bases not matched to a gene. Germline V gives CDR1 KGHSH, CDR2 LQKENI. The CDR3 length is 14 residues.